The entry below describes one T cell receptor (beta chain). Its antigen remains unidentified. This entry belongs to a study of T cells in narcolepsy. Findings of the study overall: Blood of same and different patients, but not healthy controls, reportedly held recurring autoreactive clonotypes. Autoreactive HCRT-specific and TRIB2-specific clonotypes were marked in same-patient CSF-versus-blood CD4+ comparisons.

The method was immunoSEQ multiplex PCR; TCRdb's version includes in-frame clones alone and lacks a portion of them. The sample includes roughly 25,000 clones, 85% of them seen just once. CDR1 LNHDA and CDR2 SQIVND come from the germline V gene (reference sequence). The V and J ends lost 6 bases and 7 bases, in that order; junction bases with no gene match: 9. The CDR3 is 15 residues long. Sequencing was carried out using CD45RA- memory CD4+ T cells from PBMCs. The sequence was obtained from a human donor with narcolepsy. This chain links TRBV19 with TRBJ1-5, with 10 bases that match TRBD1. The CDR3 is CASRAGTGAWQPQHF. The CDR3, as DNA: TGTGCCAGTAGGGCCGGGACAGGGGCATGGCAGCCCCAGCATTTT. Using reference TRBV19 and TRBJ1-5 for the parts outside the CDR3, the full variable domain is DGGITQSPKYLFRKEGQNVTLSCEQNLNHDAMYWYRQDPGQGLRLIYYSQIVNDFQKGDIAEGYSVSREKKESFPLTVTSAQKNPTAFYLCASRAGTGAWQPQHFGDGTRLSIL.